The 4 T cell receptor beta chains listed next were all sequenced from one sample in a study of T cell responses to AZD1222 COVID-19 vaccine. Generated by immunoSEQ multiplex PCR, the TCRdb table keeps only in-frame clones and is missing some. The repertoire includes about 180,000 clones, roughly 94% of them detected once, and about 1.5% sits in the top ten. Here the sequenced sample was peripheral blood, taken 28 days after the second AZD1222 dose. The source is an adult who received the AZD1222 COVID-19 vaccine.

The chain employs TRBV19 and TRBJ1-2; D is ambiguous. V lost 6 bases, J lost 5 bases, and 7 bases lay in between. There are 11 residues in the CDR3. CDR1 LNHDA and CDR2 SQIVND come from the germline V gene (reference sequence). The chain's CDR3 is CASRAGYGYTF. For the CDR3, the DNA is TGTGCCAGTAGGGCGGGATATGGCTACACCTTC.

This clone was counted a single time. The chain carries TRBV29-1 and TRBJ1-5, with D possibly matching TRBD1 (6 bases). Germline loops: CDR1 SQVTM, CDR2 ANQGSEA. There are 13 residues in the CDR3. With 5 bases removed from V and 3 bases from J, the gap between germline ends came to 11 bases. In nucleotides, the CDR3 is TGCAGCGTTTTATCAGGGGTCAATCAGCCCCAGCATTTT. Its translation is CSVLSGVNQPQHF.

The genes are TRBV3-1 (or the pseudogene TRBV3-2) and TRBJ1-6; tentatively, D is TRBD1 (6 bases). This CDR3 has 15 residues. Per germline, CDR1 LGHDT and CDR2 YNNKEL (reference sequence). The V and J ends lost 7 bases and 6 bases respectively, with 16 bases between them. CDR3 loop: CASTMTGGGNSPLHF. In nucleotides, the CDR3 is TGTGCCAGCACTATGACAGGAGGAGGTAATTCACCCCTCCACTTT.

In its sample, this clone was seen once. The same CDR3 is also encoded by other DNA sequences in this sample. The chain is built from TRBV2 and TRBJ2-2; D gene unclear. Germline CDR1 is SNHLY and CDR2 is FYNNEI. The CDR3 extends over 14 amino acids. V was trimmed by 1 base and J by 0 bases, leaving 3 bases between them. CDR3 in amino acids: CASSEGPNTGELFF. CDR3 nucleotide sequence: TGTGCCAGCAGTGAAGGACCGAACACCGGGGAGCTGTTTTTT. Filled out from reference TRBV2 and TRBJ2-2, the complete variable domain reads EPEVTQTPSHQVTQMGQEVILRCVPISNHLYFYWYRQILGQKVEFLVSFYNNEISEKSEIFDDQFSVERPDGSNFTLKIRSTKLEDSAMYFCASSEGPNTGELFFGEGSRLTVL.